This TCR beta chain comes out of a study of cytomegalovirus exposure and HLA in healthy donors. Study details: In terms of ancestry, the Caucasian-associated cluster contained around 79% of the approximately 430 genotyped donors. Whole-study findings and limits: Researchers reported in a later analysis that common viral pathogens appeared linked to several top clusters.

Concerning this clone: The antigen remains unidentified.

Trimming removed 5 bases from V and 0 bases from J, with 20 bases in between. CDR3 size: 18 residues. Germline loops: CDR1 ENHRY, CDR2 SYGVKD. The PCR used 60 Vbeta and 13 Jbeta primers. TCRdb's table, derived via immunoSEQ multiplex PCR, lists solely in-frame clones and lacks some. Here the sample spans approximately 140,000 clones, 75% being singletons. The origin of this receptor is a middle-aged man in good health and CMV-seronegative. Sequencing input: PBMCs. The chain uses TRBV10-3 and TRBJ1-3, with D possibly being TRBD1 (5 bases). CDR3 loop: CAISPTEEGTDSGNTIYF. CDR3 sequence (DNA): TGTGCCATCAGTCCCACGGAGGAGGGGACTGACTCTGGAAACACCATATATTTT.